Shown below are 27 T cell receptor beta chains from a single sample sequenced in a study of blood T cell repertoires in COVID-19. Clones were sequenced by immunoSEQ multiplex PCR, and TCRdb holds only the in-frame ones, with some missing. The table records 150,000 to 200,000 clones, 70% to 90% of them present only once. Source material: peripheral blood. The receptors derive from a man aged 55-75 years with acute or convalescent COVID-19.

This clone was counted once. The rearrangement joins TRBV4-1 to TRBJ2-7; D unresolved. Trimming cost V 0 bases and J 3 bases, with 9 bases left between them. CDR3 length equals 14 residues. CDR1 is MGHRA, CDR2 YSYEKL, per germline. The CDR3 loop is CASSQDPIYYEQYF. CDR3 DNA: TGCGCCAGCAGCCAAGACCCTATCTACTACGAGCAGTACTTC.

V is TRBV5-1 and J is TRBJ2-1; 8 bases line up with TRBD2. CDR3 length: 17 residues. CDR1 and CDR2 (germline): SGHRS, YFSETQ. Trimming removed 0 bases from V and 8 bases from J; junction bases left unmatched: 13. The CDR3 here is CASSLDGAGGRGYEQFF. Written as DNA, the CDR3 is TGCGCCAGCAGCTTGGACGGGGCGGGGGGAAGAGGGTATGAGCAGTTCTTC.

The CDR3 nucleotides are TGTGCCAGCAGCCCAAAAAGGACAGGGGATCAGCCCCAGCATTTT. It codes for CASSPKRTGDQPQHF. The chain employs TRBV16 and TRBJ1-5, with TRBD1 matching over 9 bases. The germline V gene has CDR1 KGHSY and CDR2 FQNENV. The CDR3 contains 15 residues. Trimming removed 4 bases from V and 5 bases from J; junction bases left unmatched: 6.

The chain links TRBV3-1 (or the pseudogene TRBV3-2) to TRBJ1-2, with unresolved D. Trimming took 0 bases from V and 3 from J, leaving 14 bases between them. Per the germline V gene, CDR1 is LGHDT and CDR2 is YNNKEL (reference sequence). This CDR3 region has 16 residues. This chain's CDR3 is CASSQEVAGRDYGYTF. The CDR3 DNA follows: TGTGCCAGCAGCCAAGAGGTCGCGGGGAGAGACTATGGCTACACCTTC.

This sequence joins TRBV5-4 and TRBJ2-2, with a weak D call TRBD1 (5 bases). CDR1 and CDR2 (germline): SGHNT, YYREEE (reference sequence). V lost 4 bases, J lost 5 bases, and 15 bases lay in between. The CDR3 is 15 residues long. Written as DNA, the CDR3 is TGTGCCAGCAGCCGTCCTGTGCAGGGAACCGGGGAGCTGTTTTTT. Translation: CASSRPVQGTGELFF.

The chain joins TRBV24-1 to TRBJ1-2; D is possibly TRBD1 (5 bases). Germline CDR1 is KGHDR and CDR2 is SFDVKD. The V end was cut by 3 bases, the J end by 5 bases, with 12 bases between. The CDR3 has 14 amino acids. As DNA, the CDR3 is TGTGCCACCAGTGATACAGGAGCCGTTTATGGCTACACCTTC. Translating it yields CATSDTGAVYGYTF.

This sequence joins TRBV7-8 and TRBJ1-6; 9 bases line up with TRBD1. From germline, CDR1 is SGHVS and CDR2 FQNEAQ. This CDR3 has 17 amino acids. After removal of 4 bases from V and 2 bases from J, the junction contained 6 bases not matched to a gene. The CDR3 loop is CASSSGQGRAYNSPLHF. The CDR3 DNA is TGTGCCAGCAGCTCCGGACAGGGGAGGGCCTATAATTCACCCCTCCACTTT. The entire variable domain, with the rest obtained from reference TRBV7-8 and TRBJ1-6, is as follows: GAGVSQSPRYKVAKRGQDVALRCDPISGHVSLFWYQQALGQGPEFLTYFQNEAQLDKSGLPSDRFFAERPEGSVSTLKIQRTQQEDSAVYLCASSSGQGRAYNSPLHFGNGTRLTVT.

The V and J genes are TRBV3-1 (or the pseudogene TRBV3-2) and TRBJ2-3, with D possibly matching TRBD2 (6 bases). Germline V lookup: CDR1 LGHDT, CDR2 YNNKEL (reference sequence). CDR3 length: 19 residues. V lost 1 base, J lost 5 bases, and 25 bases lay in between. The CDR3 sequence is CASSQAGTPIWGLEDTQYF. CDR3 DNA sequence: TGTGCCAGCAGCCAAGCTGGGACTCCCATCTGGGGCTTAGAAGATACGCAGTATTTT.

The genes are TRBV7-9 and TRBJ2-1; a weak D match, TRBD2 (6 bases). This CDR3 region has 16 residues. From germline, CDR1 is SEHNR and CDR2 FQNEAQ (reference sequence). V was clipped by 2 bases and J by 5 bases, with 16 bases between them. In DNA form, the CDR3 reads TGTGCCAGCAGCTTAAGCGGGCTAGCCCTCGACAATGAGCAGTTCTTC. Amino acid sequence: CASSLSGLALDNEQFF.

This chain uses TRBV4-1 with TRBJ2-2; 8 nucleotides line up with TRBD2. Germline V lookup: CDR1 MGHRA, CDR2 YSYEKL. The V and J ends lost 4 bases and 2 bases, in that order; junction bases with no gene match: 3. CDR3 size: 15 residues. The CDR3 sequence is CASSRTSRNTGELFF. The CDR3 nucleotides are TGCGCCAGCAGCCGGACTAGCAGAAACACCGGGGAGCTGTTTTTT.

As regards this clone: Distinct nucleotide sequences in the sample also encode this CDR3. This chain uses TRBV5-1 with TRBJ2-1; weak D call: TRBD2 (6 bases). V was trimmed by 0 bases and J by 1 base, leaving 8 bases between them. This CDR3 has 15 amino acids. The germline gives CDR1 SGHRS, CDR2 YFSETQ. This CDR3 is CASSLGLASYNEQFF. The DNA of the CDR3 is TGCGCCAGCAGCTTGGGGCTAGCGTCCTACAATGAGCAGTTCTTC.

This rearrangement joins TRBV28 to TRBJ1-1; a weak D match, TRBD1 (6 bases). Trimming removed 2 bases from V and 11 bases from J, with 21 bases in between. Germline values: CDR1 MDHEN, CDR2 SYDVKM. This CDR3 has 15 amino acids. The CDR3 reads CASSLGTGIPDWAFF. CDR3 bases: TGTGCCAGCAGTTTAGGTACAGGGATACCTGATTGGGCTTTCTTT.

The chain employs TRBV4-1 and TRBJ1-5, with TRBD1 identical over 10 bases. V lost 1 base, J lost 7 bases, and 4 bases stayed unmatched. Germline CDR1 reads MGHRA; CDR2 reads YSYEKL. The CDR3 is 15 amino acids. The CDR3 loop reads CASSQGQGARQPQHF. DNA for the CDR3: TGCGCCAGCAGCCAAGGACAGGGGGCACGACAGCCCCAGCATTTT.

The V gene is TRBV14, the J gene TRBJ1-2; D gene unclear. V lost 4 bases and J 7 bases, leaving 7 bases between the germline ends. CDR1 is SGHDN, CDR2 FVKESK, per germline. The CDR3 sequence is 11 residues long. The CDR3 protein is CASSLGGGYTF. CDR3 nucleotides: TGTGCCAGCAGCCTCGGCGGTGGCTACACCTTC.

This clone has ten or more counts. In DNA, the CDR3 is TGTGCCAGCAGCTTCGGGACTAGCGGGACTACGCAGTATTTT. Translation gives CASSFGTSGTTQYF. The chain employs TRBV7-9 and TRBJ2-3; 13 bases are a match to TRBD2. CDR1 and CDR2 (germline): SEHNR, FQNEAQ (reference sequence). The junction had 2 bases not matched to a gene; V was cut back by 3 bases and J by 8 bases. This CDR3 contains 14 residues.

The CDR3 reads CASSIQVLMNTEAFF. The CDR3 nucleotides are TGTGCCAGCAGTATCCAGGTTCTGATGAACACTGAAGCTTTCTTT. The V gene is TRBV6-5, the J gene TRBJ1-1, with no clear D. The CDR3 has 15 amino acids. CDR1 is MNHEY, CDR2 SVGAGI, per germline. V was pared by 5 bases and J by 0 bases, with 13 bases between.

The CDR3 nucleotides read TGTGCCAGCAGCCTGACGGGGGGGCGAGCCTACGAGCAGTACTTC. Protein product: CASSLTGGRAYEQYF. V and J are TRBV4-2 and TRBJ2-7, with TRBD2 matching over 8 bases. Per germline, CDR1 LGHNA and CDR2 YNFKEQ. V trimming: 4 bases; J trimming: 2 bases; junction bases outside the gene matches: 7. The CDR3 is 15 amino acids.

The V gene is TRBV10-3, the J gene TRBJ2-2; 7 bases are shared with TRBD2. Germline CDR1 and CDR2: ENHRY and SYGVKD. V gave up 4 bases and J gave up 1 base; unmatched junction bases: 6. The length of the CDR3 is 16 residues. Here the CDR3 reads CAISGSGGRNTGELFF. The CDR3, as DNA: TGTGCCATCAGTGGGTCCGGCGGGAGGAACACCGGGGAGCTGTTTTTT.

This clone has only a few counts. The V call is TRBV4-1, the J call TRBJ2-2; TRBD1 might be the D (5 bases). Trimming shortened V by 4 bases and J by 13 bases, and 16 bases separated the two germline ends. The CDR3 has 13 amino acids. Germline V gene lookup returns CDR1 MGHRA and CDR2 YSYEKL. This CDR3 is CASSRLGAARLFF. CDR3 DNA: TGCGCCAGCAGCCGATTAGGGGCGGCGCGGCTGTTTTTT.

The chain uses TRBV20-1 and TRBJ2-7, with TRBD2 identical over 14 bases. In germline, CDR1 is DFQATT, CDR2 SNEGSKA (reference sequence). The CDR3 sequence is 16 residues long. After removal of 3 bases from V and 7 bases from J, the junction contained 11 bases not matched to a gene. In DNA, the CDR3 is TGCAGTGCTAGTGCAACGGGACTAGCGGGAGTGCGAGAGCAGTACTTC. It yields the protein CSASATGLAGVREQYF.

CDR3 amino acids: CATRRTDDTGELFF. The CDR3 nucleotides read TGTGCCACCCGACGGACTGACGACACCGGGGAGCTGTTTTTT. The V gene is TRBV6-4, the J gene TRBJ2-2, with D possibly being TRBD2 (5 bases). The CDR3 is 14 amino acids. Germline assignment: CDR1 MRHNA and CDR2 SNTAGT. V gave up 10 bases and J gave up 3 bases, with 15 bases separating them.

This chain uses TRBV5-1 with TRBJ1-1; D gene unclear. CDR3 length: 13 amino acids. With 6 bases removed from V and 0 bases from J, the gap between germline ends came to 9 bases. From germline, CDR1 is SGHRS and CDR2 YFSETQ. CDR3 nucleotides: TGCGCCAGCAATTCTGAGGTGAACACTGAAGCTTTCTTT. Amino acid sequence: CASNSEVNTEAFF.

The CDR3 protein is CAISDRGYGYTF. CDR3 coding DNA: TGTGCCATCAGTGACAGGGGGTATGGCTACACCTTC. The J gene is TRBJ1-2, the V gene TRBV10-3; 7 positions match TRBD1. This CDR3 is 12 amino acids long. Germline loops: CDR1 ENHRY, CDR2 SYGVKD. Trimming at V came to 3 bases and at J to 5 bases, leaving 0 bases not matched to a gene.

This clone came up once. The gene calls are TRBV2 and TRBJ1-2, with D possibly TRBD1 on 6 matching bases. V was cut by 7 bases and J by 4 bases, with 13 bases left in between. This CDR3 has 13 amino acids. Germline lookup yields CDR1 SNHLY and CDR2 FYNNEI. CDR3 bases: TGTGCCAGCAAGGGGGAATTTTTCTATGGCTACACCTTC. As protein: CASKGEFFYGYTF.

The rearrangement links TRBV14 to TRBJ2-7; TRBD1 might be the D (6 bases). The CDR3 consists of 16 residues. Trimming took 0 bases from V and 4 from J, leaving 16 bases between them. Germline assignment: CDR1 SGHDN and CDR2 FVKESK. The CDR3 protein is CASSQDGRQGLYEQYF. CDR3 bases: TGTGCCAGCAGCCAAGACGGTCGGCAGGGGTTGTACGAGCAGTACTTC.

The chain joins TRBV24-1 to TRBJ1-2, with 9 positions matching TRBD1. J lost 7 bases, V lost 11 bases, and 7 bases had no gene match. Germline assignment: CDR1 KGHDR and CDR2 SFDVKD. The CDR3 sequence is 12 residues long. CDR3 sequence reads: CAIGDRVGGYTF. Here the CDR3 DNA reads TGTGCCATCGGGGACAGGGTTGGTGGCTACACCTTC.

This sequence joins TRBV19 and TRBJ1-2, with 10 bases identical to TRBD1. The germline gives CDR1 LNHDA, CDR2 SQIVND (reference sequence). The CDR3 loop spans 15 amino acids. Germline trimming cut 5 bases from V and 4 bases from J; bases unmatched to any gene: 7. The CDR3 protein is CASSPGQGRPYGYTF. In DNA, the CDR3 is TGTGCCAGTAGTCCGGGACAGGGGCGTCCCTATGGCTACACCTTC.